One TCR beta chain is described in this entry. This sample is drawn from a study of blood T cell repertoires in COVID-19. Clones were sequenced by immunoSEQ multiplex PCR, and TCRdb holds only the in-frame ones, with some missing. The table shows over 300,000 clones, with 70% to 90% occurring only once. The CDR3 totals 13 residues. Germline CDR1 is SGHAT and CDR2 is FQNNGV. The V gene end was trimmed by 6 bases and the J gene end by 11 bases; junction bases not matched to a gene: 2. The clonotype comes from a woman under 40 with acute COVID-19. Material: PBMCs or T cells enriched from blood (not recorded which). This rearrangement joins TRBV11-2 to TRBJ1-6; 12 bases fit TRBD1. DNA for the CDR3: TGTGCCAGCAGGGGACAGGGGGCGACACCCCTCCACTTT. Protein sequence: CASRGQGATPLHF.